Each of the 8 T cell receptor beta chains below was sequenced from the same sample in a study of OX40 agonist ivuxolimab in advanced cancers. The data were produced by immunoSEQ multiplex PCR, yet TCRdb's version contains in-frame clones alone and is incomplete. The sample yields roughly 72,000 clones, 89% seen once. The starting material was CD4+ or CD8+ T cells sorted from blood, obtained in a trial of the OX40 agonist ivuxolimab. The source is an adult with an advanced solid tumor such as melanoma, head and neck, liver or kidney cancer.

This sequence joins TRBV9 and TRBJ1-2; perhaps TRBD1 as D (6 bases). The V and J ends lost 2 bases and 5 bases respectively, with 10 bases between them. The germline CDR1 and CDR2 sequences are SGDLS and YYNGEE. The CDR3 is made up of 13 amino acids. Written as DNA, the CDR3 is TGTGCCAGCAGCGTGGGACACATTTATGGCTACACCTTC. Translated, it gives CASSVGHIYGYTF.

The rearrangement uses TRBV27 and TRBJ1-2, with a weak D call TRBD1 (5 bases). Per germline, CDR1 MNHEY and CDR2 SMNVEV (reference sequence). V lost 6 bases and J 5 bases, leaving 10 bases between the germline ends. The CDR3 has 12 amino acids. The CDR3 sequence: CASRTQGYGYTF. In DNA form, the CDR3 reads TGTGCCAGCAGAACCCAGGGTTATGGCTACACCTTC.

The chain is built from TRBV9 and TRBJ2-1; 10 bases agree with TRBD2. This CDR3 comprises 18 residues. With V trimmed by 0 bases and J by 8 bases, 14 bases remained unmatched. In germline, CDR1 is SGDLS, CDR2 YYNGEE. DNA of the CDR3: TGTGCCAGCAGCGTAGAACTAGCGGGACCCCGAGGAGTGGATGAGCAGTTCTTC. Protein sequence: CASSVELAGPRGVDEQFF.

The gene calls are TRBV9 and TRBJ1-6; 8 bases line up with TRBD1. The germline gives CDR1 SGDLS, CDR2 YYNGEE. Unmatched junction bases numbered 7, after V lost 3 bases and J lost 8 bases. This CDR3 spans 15 amino acids. CDR3 residues: CASSGQTGEDSPLHF. The CDR3 DNA sequence: TGTGCCAGCAGCGGACAGACAGGGGAGGATTCACCCCTCCACTTT. Looking up the rest from reference TRBV9 and TRBJ1-6 gives the full variable domain: DSGVTQTPKHLITATGQRVTLRCSPRSGDLSVYWYQQSLDQGLQFLIQYYNGEERAKGNILERFSAQQFPDLHSELNLSSLELGDSALYFCASSGQTGEDSPLHFGNGTRLTVT.

The rearrangement joins TRBV28 to TRBJ2-3; D may match TRBD1 or TRBD2 (6 bases each). V lost 7 bases and J 2 bases, leaving 13 bases between the germline ends. Germline V CDR1 and CDR2: MDHEN, SYDVKM. This CDR3 contains 14 residues. This chain's CDR3 is CASKGGGATDTQYF. CDR3 coding DNA: TGTGCCAGCAAGGGGGGCGGGGCCACAGATACGCAGTATTTT. The full variable domain, rest sourced from reference TRBV28 and TRBJ2-3, is DVKVTQSSRYLVKRTGEKVFLECVQDMDHENMFWYRQDPGLGLRLIYFSYDVKMKEKGDIPEGYSVSREKKERFSLILESASTNQTSMYLCASKGGGATDTQYFGPGTRLTVL.

This clone was detected only once. The genes are TRBV18 and TRBJ1-1, with D perhaps matching TRBD1 (5 bases). The CDR3 is made up of 14 amino acids. Trimming stripped 5 bases from V and 1 base from J, with 11 bases between. Germline values: CDR1 KGHSH, CDR2 LQKENI. The CDR3 coding sequence is TGTGCCAGCTCAACTTTGGACACGAACACTGAAGCTTTCTTT. Protein sequence: CASSTLDTNTEAFF.

The J gene is TRBJ2-5, the V gene TRBV7-2, with unresolved D. Trimming removed 5 bases from V and 9 bases from J, with 13 bases in between. In germline, CDR1 is SGHTA, CDR2 FQGNSA. CDR3 length equals 12 residues. The CDR3 is CASSLPIGSQYF. Written as DNA, the CDR3 is TGTGCCAGCAGCCTTCCTATTGGGTCCCAGTACTTC. Together with reference TRBV7-2 and TRBJ2-5, the CDR3 gives the full variable domain: GAGVSQSPSNKVTEKGKDVELRCDPISGHTALYWYRQSLGQGLEFLIYFQGNSAPDKSGLPSDRFSAERTGGSVSTLTIQRTQQEDSAVYLCASSLPIGSQYFGPGTRLLVL.

The chain uses TRBV10-3 and TRBJ2-7; no definite D call. The CDR3 has 13 amino acids. V was shortened by 7 bases and J by 5 bases, with 15 bases between the two germline ends. CDR1 and CDR2 (germline): ENHRY, SYGVKD. CDR3 amino acids: CAIIKAPGHEQYF. The CDR3, as DNA: TGTGCCATCATCAAAGCGCCCGGCCACGAGCAGTACTTC.